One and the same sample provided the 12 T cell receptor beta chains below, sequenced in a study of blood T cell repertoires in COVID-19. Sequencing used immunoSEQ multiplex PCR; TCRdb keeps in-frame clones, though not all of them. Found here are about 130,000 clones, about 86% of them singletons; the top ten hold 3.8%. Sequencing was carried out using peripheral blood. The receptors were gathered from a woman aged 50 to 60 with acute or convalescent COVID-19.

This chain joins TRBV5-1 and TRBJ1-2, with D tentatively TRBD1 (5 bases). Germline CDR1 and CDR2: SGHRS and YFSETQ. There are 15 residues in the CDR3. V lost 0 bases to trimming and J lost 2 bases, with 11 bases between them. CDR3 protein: CASSLARPGNYGYTF. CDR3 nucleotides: TGCGCCAGCAGCTTGGCCAGGCCAGGGAACTATGGCTACACCTTC.

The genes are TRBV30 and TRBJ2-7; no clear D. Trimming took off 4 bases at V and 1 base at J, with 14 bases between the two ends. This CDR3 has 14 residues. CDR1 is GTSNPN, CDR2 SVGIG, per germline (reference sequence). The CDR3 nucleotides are TGTGCCTGGAAACTTACGATGTCTTCCTACGAGCAGTACTTC. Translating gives CAWKLTMSSYEQYF.

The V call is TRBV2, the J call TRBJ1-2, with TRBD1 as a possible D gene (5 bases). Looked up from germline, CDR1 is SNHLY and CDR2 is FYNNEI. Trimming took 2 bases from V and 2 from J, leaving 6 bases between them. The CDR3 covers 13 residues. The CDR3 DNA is TGTGCCAGCAGTGAAAGACAGAACTATGGCTACACCTTC. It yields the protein CASSERQNYGYTF.

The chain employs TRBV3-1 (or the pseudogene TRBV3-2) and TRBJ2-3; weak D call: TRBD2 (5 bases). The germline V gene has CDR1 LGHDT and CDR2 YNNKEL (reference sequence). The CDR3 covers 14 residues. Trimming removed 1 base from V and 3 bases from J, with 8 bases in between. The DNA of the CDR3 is TGTGCCAGCAGCCAAGTAGGCGGGACAGATACGCAGTATTTT. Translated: CASSQVGGTDTQYF.

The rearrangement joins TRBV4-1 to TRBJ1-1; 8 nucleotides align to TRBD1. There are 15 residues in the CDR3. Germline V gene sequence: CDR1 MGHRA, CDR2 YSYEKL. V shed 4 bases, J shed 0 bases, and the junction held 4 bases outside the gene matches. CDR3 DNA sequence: TGCGCCAGCAGCCCCGGACAGGGCCTGAACACTGAAGCTTTCTTT. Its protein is CASSPGQGLNTEAFF.

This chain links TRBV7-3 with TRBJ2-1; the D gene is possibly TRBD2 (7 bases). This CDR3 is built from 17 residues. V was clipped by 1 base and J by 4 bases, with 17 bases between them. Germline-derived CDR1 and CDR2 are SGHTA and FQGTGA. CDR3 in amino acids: CASSLNLGGGPYNEQFF. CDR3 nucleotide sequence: TGTGCCAGCAGCTTAAATCTAGGGGGAGGGCCGTACAATGAGCAGTTCTTC. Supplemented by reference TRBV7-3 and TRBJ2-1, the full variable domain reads GAGVSQTPSNKVTEKGKYVELRCDPISGHTALYWYRQSLGQGPEFLIYFQGTGAADDSGLPNDRFFAVRPEGSVSTLKIQRTERGDSAVYLCASSLNLGGGPYNEQFFGPGTRLTVL.

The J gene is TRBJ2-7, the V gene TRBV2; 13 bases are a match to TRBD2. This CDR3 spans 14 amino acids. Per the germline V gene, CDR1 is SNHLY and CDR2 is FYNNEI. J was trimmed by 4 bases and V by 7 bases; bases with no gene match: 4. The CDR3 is CASTGLAGAYEQYF. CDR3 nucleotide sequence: TGTGCCAGCACCGGACTAGCGGGGGCATACGAGCAGTACTTC. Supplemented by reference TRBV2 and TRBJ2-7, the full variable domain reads EPEVTQTPSHQVTQMGQEVILRCVPISNHLYFYWYRQILGQKVEFLVSFYNNEISEKSEIFDDQFSVERPDGSNFTLKIRSTKLEDSAMYFCASTGLAGAYEQYFGPGTRLTVT.

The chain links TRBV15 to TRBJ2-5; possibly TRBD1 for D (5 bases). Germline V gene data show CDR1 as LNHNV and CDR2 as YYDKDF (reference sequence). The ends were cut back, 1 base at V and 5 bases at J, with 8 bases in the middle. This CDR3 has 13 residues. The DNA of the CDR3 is TGTGCCACCAGCAGAGGAAAGGGGGAGACCCAGTACTTC. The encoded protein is CATSRGKGETQYF.

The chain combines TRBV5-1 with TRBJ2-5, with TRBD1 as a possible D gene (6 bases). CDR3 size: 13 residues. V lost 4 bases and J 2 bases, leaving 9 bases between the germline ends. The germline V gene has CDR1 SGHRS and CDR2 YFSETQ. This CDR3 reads CASSATGQETQYF. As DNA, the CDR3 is TGCGCCAGCAGCGCTACAGGGCAAGAGACCCAGTACTTC.

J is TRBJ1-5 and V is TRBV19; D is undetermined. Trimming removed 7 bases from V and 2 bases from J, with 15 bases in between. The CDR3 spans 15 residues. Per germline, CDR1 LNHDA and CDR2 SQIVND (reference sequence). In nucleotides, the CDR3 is TGTGCCAGTAAAGGAGGACCCGGGGGCAATCAGCCCCAGCATTTT. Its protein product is CASKGGPGGNQPQHF.

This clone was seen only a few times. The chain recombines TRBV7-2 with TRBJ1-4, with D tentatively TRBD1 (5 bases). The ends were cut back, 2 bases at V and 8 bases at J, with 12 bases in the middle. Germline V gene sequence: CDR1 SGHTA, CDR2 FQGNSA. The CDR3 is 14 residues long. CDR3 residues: CASSLQGSREKLFF. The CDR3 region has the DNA TGTGCCAGCAGCTTACAGGGTTCGCGGGAAAAACTGTTTTTT.

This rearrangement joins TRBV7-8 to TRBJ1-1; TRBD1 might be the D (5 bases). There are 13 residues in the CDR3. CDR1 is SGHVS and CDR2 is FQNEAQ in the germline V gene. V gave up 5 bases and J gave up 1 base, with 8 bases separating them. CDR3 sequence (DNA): TGTGCCAGCAGCCTCAGGGCGAACACTGAAGCTTTCTTT. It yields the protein CASSLRANTEAFF.